This is a list of T cell receptor beta chains from one sample in a study of blood T cell repertoires in COVID-19. Profiled with immunoSEQ multiplex PCR; TCRdb holds only in-frame clones, not every one. The sample has 410,000 or so clones; 80% to 90% are singletons. Sequences were obtained from peripheral blood. The origin of the receptors is a woman aged 25-40 years with active or convalescent COVID-19. Both conserved end residues are part of each CDR3. D genes are given only for firm matches. Size tells how often a clone was seen (once, few, many) or the class of an expanded clone, and some rows leave it out.

cdr3_nt cdr3_aa clone_size v_call d_call j_call
TGTGCCAGCAGCCCCCGGGACAGCACCTACGAGCAGTACTTC CASSPRDSTYEQYF - TRBV7-9 TRBD1 TRBJ2-7
TGTGCTAGTGGTTTGTTAGAAAGGGCCCAGGGCGAGCAGTACTTC CASGLLERAQGEQYF once TRBV12-5 - TRBJ2-7
TGTGCCAGCTCACCTCTGGCGGGAGTGTCAGATACGCAGTATTTT CASSPLAGVSDTQYF - TRBV18 TRBD2 TRBJ2-3
TGTGCCAGCAGCTTGGGACAGCTGTACAATGAGCAGTTCTTC CASSLGQLYNEQFF - TRBV5-6 - TRBJ2-1
TGCGCCAGCACCCTACAGGGCTCCTACGAGCAGTACTTC CASTLQGSYEQYF - TRBV5-1 - TRBJ2-7
TGTGCCAGCAGCCCCGTACTAGCGGGAGCGTCGGATGAGCAGTTCTTC CASSPVLAGASDEQFF - TRBV5-4 TRBD2 TRBJ2-1
TGTGCCAGCAGCTTGGGAGGCCTCGCGGGGGGAGGGAATGAGCAGTTCTTC CASSLGGLAGGGNEQFF - TRBV5-4 TRBD2 TRBJ2-1
TGTGCCAGCAGTGCCTGGGGGGAGGGTGAAAAACTGTTTTTT CASSAWGEGEKLFF - TRBV25-1 - TRBJ1-4
TGTGCCAGCAGCCCCCGGGACAGGGGGCTTAGGGACTATGGCTACACCTTC CASSPRDRGLRDYGYTF - TRBV21-1 - TRBJ1-2
TGTGCCACCAGTGAGGGGGGGAATACGCAGTATTTT CATSEGGNTQYF few TRBV24-1 TRBD2 TRBJ2-3
TGTGCCAGTACGAGGGGGCCGCAGGACACCATATATTTT CASTRGPQDTIYF - TRBV19 TRBD1 TRBJ1-3
TGCGCCAGCAGTCAAGTAAAGGGAGCGGGACGTCGGCCGGGTGAGCAGTTCTTC CASSQVKGAGRRPGEQFF once TRBV23-1 TRBD2 TRBJ2-1
TGCGCCAGCAGCTCAGCAGGGCGTACTACCTACGAGCAGTACTTC CASSSAGRTTYEQYF - TRBV5-1 - TRBJ2-7
TGTGCCATCAGTGACGGTGAAAAACTGTTTTTT CAISDGEKLFF - TRBV10-3 - TRBJ1-4
TGTGCCATCAGTGAGAGCGGTGGAATGGAAAAACTGTTTTTT CAISESGGMEKLFF few TRBV10-3 - TRBJ1-4
TGCGCCAGCAGTGAGCGCGGGACAGCACCCTCCCAAGAGACCCAGTACTTC CASSERGTAPSQETQYF - TRBV10-1 - TRBJ2-5
TGTGCCATCAGCGGAGGGGCGTTGAACACTGAAGCTTTCTTT CAISGGALNTEAFF few TRBV10-3 - TRBJ1-1